Presented here are 2 T cell receptor beta chains from one specimen sequenced in a study of T cells in Graves' hyperthyroidism and ophthalmopathy. Amplification of TCR beta CDR3 regions was performed using RNA transcripts as template. With the HTBI primer set, the TCR CDR3 went through a first round of RT-PCR. Using its own MiXCR run on the multiplex PCR reads, TCRdb lists one record per CDR3 protein. Altogether approximately 400,000 distinct CDR3 sequences are present, about 16% being singletons, with the ten largest covering 30% to 35%. The material sequenced was blood. These receptors were obtained from a woman in her twenties or thirties with Graves' hyperthyroidism.

The gene calls are TRBV3-1 and TRBJ2-5; 13 bases align to TRBD2. The CDR3 is 15 residues long. With 4 bases clipped from V and 3 bases from J, the junction kept 2 bases outside the gene matches. Germline assignment: CDR1 LGHDT and CDR2 YNNKEL (reference sequence). This chain's CDR3 is CASSRGLAGKETQYF. The CDR3 nucleotides read TGTGCCAGCAGCCGGGGACTAGCGGGGAAAGAGACCCAGTACTTC.

CDR3 in DNA: TGCGCCAGCAGCCCCGTATCCCGCTCTGGGGCCAACGTCCTGACTTTC. Translation: CASSPVSRSGANVLTF. This chain joins TRBV5-1 and TRBJ2-6; no reliable D call. Germline CDR1 is SGHRS and CDR2 is YFSETQ. The CDR3 loop spans 16 amino acids. The V gene lost 4 bases and the J gene lost 0 bases, with 11 bases spanning the gap. The whole variable domain, filled in from reference TRBV5-1 and TRBJ2-6, reads KAGVTQTPRYLIKTRGQQVTLSCSPISGHRSVSWYQQTPGQGLQFLFEYFSETQRNKGNFPGRFSGRQFSNSRSEMNVSTLELGDSALYLCASSPVSRSGANVLTFGAGSRLTVL.